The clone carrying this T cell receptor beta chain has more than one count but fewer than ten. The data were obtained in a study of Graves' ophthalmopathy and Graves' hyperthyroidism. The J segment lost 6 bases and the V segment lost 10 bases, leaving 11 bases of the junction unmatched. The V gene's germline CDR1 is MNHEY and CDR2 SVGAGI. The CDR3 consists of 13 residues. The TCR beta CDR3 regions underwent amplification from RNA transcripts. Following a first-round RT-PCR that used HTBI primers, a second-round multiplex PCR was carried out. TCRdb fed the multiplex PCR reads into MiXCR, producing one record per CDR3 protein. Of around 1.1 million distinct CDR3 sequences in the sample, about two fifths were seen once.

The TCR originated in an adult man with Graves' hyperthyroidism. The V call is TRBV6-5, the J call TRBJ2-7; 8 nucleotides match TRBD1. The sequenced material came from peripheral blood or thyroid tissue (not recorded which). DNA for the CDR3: TGTGCCACCCGCGAGACAGGGGTTACCGAGCAGTACTTC. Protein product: CATRETGVTEQYF.